The clone carrying this T cell receptor (beta chain) appeared a few times. Its antigen is undetermined. With a duration under 2 months, the hyperthyroidism was newly diagnosed in patients aged 18 to 65. Criteria for exclusion of patients were uncontrolled infection, other autoimmune disease, pregnancy or lactation. Predating any ophthalmopathy symptoms, the blood sample was taken at first hyperthyroidism diagnosis. Amplified TCR beta CDR3 regions came from RNA transcripts. The study used the HTBI primer set for a first-round RT-PCR of the TCR CDR3. TCRdb re-called the multiplex PCR reads with MiXCR, one entry per CDR3 protein. The sample carries hundreds of thousands of distinct CDR3 sequences, about 19% recorded once. Germline V gene sequence: CDR1 SGHVS, CDR2 FNYEAQ. V was shortened by 3 bases and J by 3 bases, with 14 bases between the two germline ends. This CDR3 has 15 residues. The sample comes from a study of T cells in Graves' hyperthyroidism and ophthalmopathy. Study-wide results and caveats: In blood, most of the thyroid clonotypes expanded above 0.001 were also present.

This clonotype was sampled from a woman in her fifties or sixties with Graves' hyperthyroidism that later progressed to Graves' ophthalmopathy. The gene calls are TRBV7-6 and TRBJ1-1; a weak D match, TRBD1 (5 bases). The sample comprised blood. The DNA for the CDR3 is TGTGCCAGCAGCTTCGCCCTGATAGGGGACACTGAAGCTTTCTTT. This gives the protein CASSFALIGDTEAFF.